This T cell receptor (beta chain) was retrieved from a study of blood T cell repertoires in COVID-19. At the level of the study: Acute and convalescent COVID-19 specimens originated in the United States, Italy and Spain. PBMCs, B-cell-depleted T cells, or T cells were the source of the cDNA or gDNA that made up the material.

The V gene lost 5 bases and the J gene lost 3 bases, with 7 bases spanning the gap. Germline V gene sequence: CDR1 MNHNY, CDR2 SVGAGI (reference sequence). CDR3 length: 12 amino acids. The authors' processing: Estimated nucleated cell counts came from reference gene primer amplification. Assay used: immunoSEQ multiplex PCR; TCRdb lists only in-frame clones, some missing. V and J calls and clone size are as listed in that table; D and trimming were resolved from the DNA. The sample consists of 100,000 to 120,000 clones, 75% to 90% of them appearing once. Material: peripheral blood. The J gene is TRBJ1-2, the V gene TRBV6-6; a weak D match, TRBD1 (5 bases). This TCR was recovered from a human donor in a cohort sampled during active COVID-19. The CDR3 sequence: CASSRRDYGYTF. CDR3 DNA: TGTGCCAGCAGTCGCAGGGACTATGGCTACACCTTC.